This TCR beta chain is from a study of cytomegalovirus exposure and HLA in healthy donors. Study background: The roughly 120 validation repertoires were reported in a later analysis to have been generated on the same platform as the roughly 720 first-cohort repertoires.

Remarks on this clone: Its antigen is currently unknown.

Donors were drawn from the approximately 110-subject validation cohort, separate from the roughly 670-subject first cohort. The table came from immunoSEQ multiplex PCR; TCRdb's copy has only in-frame clones and leaves some out. The repertoire holds about 240,000 clones, 80% to 90% seen once, with 2.5% to 3% in the top ten. CDR1 and CDR2 from the germline V gene are SGHTA and FQGNSA. The V gene lost 2 bases and the J gene lost 6 bases, with 16 bases spanning the gap. The CDR3 totals 16 residues. Overall study findings and caveats: Associated with cytomegalovirus, according to the listing, were 164 TCR beta chains. Rare TCR sequences dominated, though some public TCRs recurred in many donors.

Material for sequencing was PBMCs. The chain couples TRBV7-2 to TRBJ2-2, with a possible D match to TRBD2 (6 bases). This clonotype was obtained from a man aged 18 to 29 in good health and CMV-seronegative. The CDR3 spells CASSLFTGRKAGELFF. The CDR3 nucleotides read TGTGCCAGCAGCTTATTCACCGGGAGAAAGGCCGGGGAGCTGTTTTTT.